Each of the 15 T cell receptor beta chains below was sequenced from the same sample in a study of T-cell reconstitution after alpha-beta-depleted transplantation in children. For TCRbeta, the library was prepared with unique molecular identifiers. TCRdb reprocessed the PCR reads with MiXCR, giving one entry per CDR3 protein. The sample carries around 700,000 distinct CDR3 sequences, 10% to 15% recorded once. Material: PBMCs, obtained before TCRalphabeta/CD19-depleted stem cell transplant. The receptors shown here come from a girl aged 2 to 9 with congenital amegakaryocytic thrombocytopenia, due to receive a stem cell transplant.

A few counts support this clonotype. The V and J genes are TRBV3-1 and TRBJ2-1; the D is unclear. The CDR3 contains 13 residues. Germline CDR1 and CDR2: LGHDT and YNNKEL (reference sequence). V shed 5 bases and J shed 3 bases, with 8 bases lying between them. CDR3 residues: CASSGELYNEQFF. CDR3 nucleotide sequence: TGTGCCAGCAGCGGGGAACTCTACAATGAGCAGTTCTTC.

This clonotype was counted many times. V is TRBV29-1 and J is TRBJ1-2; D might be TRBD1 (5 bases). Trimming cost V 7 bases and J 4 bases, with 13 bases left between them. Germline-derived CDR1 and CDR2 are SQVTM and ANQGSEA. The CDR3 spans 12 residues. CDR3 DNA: TGCAGCGGACTGAGGGGATCCTATGGCTACACCTTC. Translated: CSGLRGSYGYTF.

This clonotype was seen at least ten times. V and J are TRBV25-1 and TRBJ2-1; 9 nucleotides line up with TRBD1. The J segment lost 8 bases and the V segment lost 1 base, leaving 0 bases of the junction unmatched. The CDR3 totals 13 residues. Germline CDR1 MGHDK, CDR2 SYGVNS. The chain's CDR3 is CASSEWTGDEQFF. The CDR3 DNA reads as TGTGCCAGCAGTGAATGGACAGGGGATGAGCAGTTCTTC.

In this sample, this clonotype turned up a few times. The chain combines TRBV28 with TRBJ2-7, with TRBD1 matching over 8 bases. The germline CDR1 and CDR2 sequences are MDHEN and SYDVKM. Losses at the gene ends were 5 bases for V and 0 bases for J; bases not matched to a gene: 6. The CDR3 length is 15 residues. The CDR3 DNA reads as TGTGCCAGCAGTCCTTGGGACAGGAGCTCCTACGAGCAGTACTTC. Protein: CASSPWDRSSYEQYF.

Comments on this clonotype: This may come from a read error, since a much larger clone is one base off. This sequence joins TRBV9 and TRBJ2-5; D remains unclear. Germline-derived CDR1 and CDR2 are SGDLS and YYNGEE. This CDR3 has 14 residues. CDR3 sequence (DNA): TGTGCCAGCAGCCAACGGCTAGGGAAAGAGACCCAGCACTTC. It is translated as CASSQRLGKETQHF.

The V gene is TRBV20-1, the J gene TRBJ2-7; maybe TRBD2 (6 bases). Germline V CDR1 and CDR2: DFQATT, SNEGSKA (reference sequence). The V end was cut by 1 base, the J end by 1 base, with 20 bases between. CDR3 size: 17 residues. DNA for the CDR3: TGCAGTGCTAGAGCGAGGTCTGCGGCGGGGATATCCTACGAGCAGTACTTC. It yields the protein CSARARSAAGISYEQYF.

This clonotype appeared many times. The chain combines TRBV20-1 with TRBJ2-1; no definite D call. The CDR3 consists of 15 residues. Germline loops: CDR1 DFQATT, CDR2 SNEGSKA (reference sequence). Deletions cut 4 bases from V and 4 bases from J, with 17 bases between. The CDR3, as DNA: TGCAGTGCTATTCAGTTTAGTCTTTCATACAATGAGCAGTTCTTC. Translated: CSAIQFSLSYNEQFF.

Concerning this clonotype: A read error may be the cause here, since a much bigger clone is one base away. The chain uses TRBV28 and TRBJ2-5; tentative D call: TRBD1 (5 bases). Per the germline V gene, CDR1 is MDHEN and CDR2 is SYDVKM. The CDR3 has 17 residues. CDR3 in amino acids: CASSLRPGIQAEDTQYF. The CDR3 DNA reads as TGTGCCAGCAGTTTGCGGCCAGGGATACAGGCTGAAGATACCCAGTACTTC. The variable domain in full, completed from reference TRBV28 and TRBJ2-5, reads DVKVTQSSRYLVKRTGEKVFLECVQDMDHENMFWYRQDPGLGLRLIYFSYDVKMKEKGDIPEGYSVSREKKERFSLILESASTNQTSMYLCASSLRPGIQAEDTQYFGPGTRLLVL.

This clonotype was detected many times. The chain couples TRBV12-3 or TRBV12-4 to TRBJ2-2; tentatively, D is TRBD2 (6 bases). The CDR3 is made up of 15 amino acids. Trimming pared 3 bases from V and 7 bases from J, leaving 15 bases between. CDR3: CASSFLTRAGGELFF. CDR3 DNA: TGTGCCAGCAGTTTTTTGACTAGAGCCGGCGGGGAGCTGTTTTTT.

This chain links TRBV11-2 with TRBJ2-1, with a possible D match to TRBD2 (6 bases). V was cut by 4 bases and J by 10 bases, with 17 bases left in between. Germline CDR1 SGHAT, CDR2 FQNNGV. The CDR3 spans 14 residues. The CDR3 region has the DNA TGTGCCAGCAGCTCCCTCCGACTAGTCAGGGAGCAGTTCTTC. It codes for CASSSLRLVREQFF.

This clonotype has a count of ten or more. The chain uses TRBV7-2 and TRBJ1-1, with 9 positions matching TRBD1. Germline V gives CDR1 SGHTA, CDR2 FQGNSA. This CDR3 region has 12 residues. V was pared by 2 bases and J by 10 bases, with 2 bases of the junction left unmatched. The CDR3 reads CASSLLDRGAFF. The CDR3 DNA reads TGTGCCAGCAGCTTACTGGACAGGGGAGCTTTCTTT.

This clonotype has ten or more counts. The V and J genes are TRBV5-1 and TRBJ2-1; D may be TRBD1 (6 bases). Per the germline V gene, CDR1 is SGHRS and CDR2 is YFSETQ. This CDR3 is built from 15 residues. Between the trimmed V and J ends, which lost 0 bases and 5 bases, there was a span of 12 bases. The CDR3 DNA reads TGCGCCAGCAGCTTGGACAGGGTCGAGCACAATGAGCAGTTCTTC. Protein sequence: CASSLDRVEHNEQFF.

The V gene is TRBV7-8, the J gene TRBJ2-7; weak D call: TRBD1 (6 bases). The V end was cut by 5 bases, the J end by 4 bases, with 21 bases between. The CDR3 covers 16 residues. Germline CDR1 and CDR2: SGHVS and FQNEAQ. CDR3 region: CASSRRTGQAGYEQYF. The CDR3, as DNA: TGTGCCAGCAGCCGAAGAACAGGGCAGGCAGGGTACGAGCAGTACTTC.

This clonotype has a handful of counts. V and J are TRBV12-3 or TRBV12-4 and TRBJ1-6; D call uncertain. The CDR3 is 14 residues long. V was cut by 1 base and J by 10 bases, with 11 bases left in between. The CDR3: CASSLGARGSPLHF. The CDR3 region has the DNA TGTGCCAGCAGTTTAGGTGCTCGAGGGTCACCCCTCCACTTT.

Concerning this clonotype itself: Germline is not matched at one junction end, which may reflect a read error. In nucleotides, the CDR3 is TGTGCCAGCAGCCCAGCAGGGACTAGCGGGGTCTACGGGCAGTACTTC. This translates into CASSPAGTSGVYGQYF. The rearrangement links TRBV7-8 to TRBJ2-7; 13 bases match TRBD2. This CDR3 region has 16 residues. Germline lookup yields CDR1 SGHVS and CDR2 FQNEAQ. The full variable domain, rest sourced from reference TRBV7-8 and TRBJ2-7, is GAGVSQSPRYKVAKRGQDVALRCDPISGHVSLFWYQQALGQGPEFLTYFQNEAQLDKSGLPSDRFFAERPEGSVSTLKIQRTQQEDSAVYLCASSPAGTSGVYGQYFGPGTRLTVT.